These 28 T cell receptor beta chains originate from one sample sequenced in a study of cytomegalovirus exposure and HLA in healthy donors. PCR amplification relied on 60 Vbeta primers (plus 13 Jbeta primers). Sequencing used immunoSEQ multiplex PCR; TCRdb keeps in-frame clones, though not all of them. The sample records about 150,000 clones, 70% being singletons. The sample was PBMCs. These receptors were obtained from a woman in her sixties in good health and CMV-seropositive.

This clone was seen a single time. This chain uses TRBV18 with TRBJ1-2, with unresolved D. In germline, CDR1 is KGHSH, CDR2 LQKENI. This CDR3 has 13 residues. Trimming shortened V by 4 bases and J by 1 base, and 7 bases separated the two germline ends. The CDR3 bases are TGTGCCAGCTCACTAGAGAATAACTATGGCTACACCTTC. Encoded protein: CASSLENNYGYTF.

This clone was observed once. This chain connects TRBV5-4 to TRBJ2-7; a possible D gene is TRBD1 (6 bases). V lost 1 base, J lost 3 bases, and 11 bases lay in between. CDR1 is SGHNT and CDR2 is YYREEE in the germline V gene (reference sequence). CDR3 length: 14 amino acids. The CDR3 spells CASSLQGSIYEQYF. The DNA for the CDR3 is TGTGCCAGCAGCTTGCAGGGGAGCATCTACGAGCAGTACTTC.

V gene TRBV18 combines with J gene TRBJ1-5, with D perhaps TRBD1 (6 bases). The germline V gene encodes CDR1 KGHSH and CDR2 LQKENI. Trimming pared 3 bases from V and 7 bases from J, leaving 13 bases between. The CDR3 length is 14 residues. As DNA, the CDR3 is TGTGCCAGCTCACCTTTAGGGGGTCGCCAGCCCCAGCATTTT. This encodes CASSPLGGRQPQHF.

The V gene is TRBV27, the J gene TRBJ1-5; 9 bases are a match to TRBD1. V gave up 2 bases and J gave up 4 bases; unmatched junction bases: 3. Germline V gene lookup returns CDR1 MNHEY and CDR2 SMNVEV (reference sequence). The length of the CDR3 is 15 residues. CDR3 nucleotide sequence: TGTGCCAGCAGTTTAGGGACAGGGATTAATCAGCCCCAGCATTTT. Translating gives CASSLGTGINQPQHF.

The chain couples TRBV7-8 to TRBJ2-5; D might be TRBD1 (6 bases). The CDR3 covers 14 residues. The germline V gene has CDR1 SGHVS and CDR2 FQNEAQ. V gave up 3 bases and J gave up 3 bases, with 11 bases separating them. This CDR3 is CASSFMGAEETQYF. The CDR3 bases are TGTGCCAGCAGCTTTATGGGGGCGGAAGAGACCCAGTACTTC.

V and J are TRBV4-1 and TRBJ2-7; 13 bases are shared with TRBD2. The CDR3 runs to 17 residues. Germline V CDR1 and CDR2: MGHRA, YSYEKL. The ends lost 3 bases at V and 5 bases at J; junction bases unmatched: 10. DNA of the CDR3: TGCGCCAGCAGCCAGCGGACTAGCGGGAGCTCCTTCGACGAGCAGTACTTC. It translates to CASSQRTSGSSFDEQYF.

This clone was seen just once. V is TRBV28 and J is TRBJ1-1; TRBD1 aligns across 7 bases. Germline CDR1 reads MDHEN; CDR2 reads SYDVKM. With V trimmed by 8 bases and J by 6 bases, 9 bases remained unmatched. The CDR3 length is 13 residues. CDR3 sequence: CASLRGGLPEAFF. The DNA for the CDR3 is TGTGCCAGCCTCAGAGGGGGCTTGCCTGAAGCTTTCTTT.

The rearrangement links TRBV5-6 to TRBJ2-7; the D gene is possibly TRBD2 (5 bases). The CDR3 contains 15 residues. Germline V gene data show CDR1 as SGHDT and CDR2 as YYEEEE. V was clipped by 1 base and J by 5 bases, with 16 bases between them. CDR3 protein: CASSLWALGGHEQYF. DNA of the CDR3: TGTGCCAGCAGCTTGTGGGCACTCGGAGGCCACGAGCAGTACTTC.

Only a few counts were recorded for this clone. The chain carries TRBV29-1 and TRBJ2-7; D may be TRBD1 (6 bases). CDR3 length equals 16 residues. Deletions cut 5 bases from V and 2 bases from J, with 22 bases between. Per germline, CDR1 SQVTM and CDR2 ANQGSEA. The CDR3 region is CSVLLTGSGLPYEQYF. The CDR3 DNA is TGCAGCGTTCTTTTGACAGGCTCGGGTCTGCCCTACGAGCAGTACTTC.

The rearrangement uses TRBV30 and TRBJ2-2; TRBD2 aligns across 10 bases. The CDR3 runs to 17 residues. Germline CDR1 is GTSNPN and CDR2 is SVGIG (reference sequence). J lost 2 bases, V lost 4 bases, and 10 bases had no gene match. In DNA form, the CDR3 reads TGTGCCTGGACTCAACTAGCGGGGACACTAAACACCGGGGAGCTGTTTTTT. Encoded protein: CAWTQLAGTLNTGELFF.

The chain recombines TRBV7-8 with TRBJ1-1; D uncertain. The CDR3 consists of 12 residues. Trimming took off 10 bases at V and 1 base at J, with 10 bases between the two ends. The V gene's germline CDR1 is SGHVS and CDR2 FQNEAQ. This CDR3 is CAIRHRNTEAFF. The DNA for the CDR3 is TGTGCCATACGACATAGGAACACTGAAGCTTTCTTT.

This CDR3 is CASSWGQPNTEAFF. The DNA for the CDR3 is TGCGCCAGCAGCTGGGGACAGCCGAACACTGAAGCTTTCTTT. The chain carries TRBV5-1 and TRBJ1-1; 7 bases map to TRBD1. The J segment lost 1 base and the V segment lost 3 bases, leaving 3 bases of the junction unmatched. The length of the CDR3 is 14 residues. Germline CDR1 is SGHRS and CDR2 is YFSETQ.

The V call is TRBV2, the J call TRBJ1-4, with 9 nucleotides matching TRBD1. J lost 3 bases, V lost 4 bases, and 0 bases had no gene match. The CDR3 is 14 amino acids. CDR1 SNHLY and CDR2 FYNNEI come from the germline V gene. In DNA, the CDR3 is TGTGCCAGCAGTGGACAGGGGGCTAATGAAAAACTGTTTTTT. It specifies CASSGQGANEKLFF.

This clone was detected only a few times. The chain combines TRBV27 with TRBJ2-5, with D perhaps TRBD2 (7 bases). CDR1 and CDR2 from the germline V gene are MNHEY and SMNVEV (reference sequence). The V and J ends lost 2 bases and 5 bases respectively, with 18 bases between them. CDR3 length: 16 amino acids. The CDR3 protein is CASSLNGGRRGETQYF. CDR3 DNA sequence: TGTGCCAGCAGTTTAAACGGGGGGCGGCGGGGTGAGACCCAGTACTTC.

This chain joins TRBV29-1 and TRBJ1-1, with D maybe TRBD1 (5 bases). Trimming took off 1 base at V and 10 bases at J, with 10 bases between the two ends. Germline CDR1 reads SQVTM; CDR2 reads ANQGSEA. This CDR3 has 11 residues. The CDR3 is CSVEGGGGAFF. The CDR3, as DNA: TGCAGCGTTGAAGGGGGCGGCGGAGCTTTCTTT.

The chain links TRBV5-1 to TRBJ2-1; a possible D gene is TRBD1 (5 bases). V shed 5 bases and J shed 5 bases, with 17 bases lying between them. Per germline, CDR1 SGHRS and CDR2 YFSETQ. The CDR3 length is 15 residues. Here the CDR3 DNA reads TGCGCCAGCAGACTCGACAGTCCTATTGACAATGAGCAGTTCTTC. As protein: CASRLDSPIDNEQFF. Looking up the rest from reference TRBV5-1 and TRBJ2-1 gives the full variable domain: KAGVTQTPRYLIKTRGQQVTLSCSPISGHRSVSWYQQTPGQGLQFLFEYFSETQRNKGNFPGRFSGRQFSNSRSEMNVSTLELGDSALYLCASRLDSPIDNEQFFGPGTRLTVL.

The rearrangement uses TRBV30 and TRBJ1-1; weak D call: TRBD1 (5 bases). From germline, CDR1 is GTSNPN and CDR2 SVGIG (reference sequence). CDR3 size: 12 residues. V was cut by 0 bases and J by 5 bases, with 7 bases left in between. The CDR3 bases are TGTGCCTGGAGTGTAGACAGAACTGAAGCTTTCTTT. This translates into CAWSVDRTEAFF.

This chain joins TRBV5-8 and TRBJ1-5, with a weak D call TRBD1 (6 bases). This CDR3 has 14 residues. The germline V and J ends were trimmed by 2 bases and 7 bases, with 13 bases remaining between them. Germline V CDR1 and CDR2: SGHTS, YDEGEE. The CDR3 DNA sequence: TGTGCCAGCAGCTTAGCGGGGGCTGGGCAGCCCCAGCATTTT. It yields the protein CASSLAGAGQPQHF.

This clone was detected only once. The chain joins TRBV28 to TRBJ2-2; D ambiguous. The germline gives CDR1 MDHEN, CDR2 SYDVKM. V was pared by 2 bases and J by 3 bases, with 4 bases between. CDR3 size: 13 residues. CDR3 DNA sequence: TGTGCCAGCAGTTTACGGGACACCGGGGAGCTGTTTTTT. Protein sequence: CASSLRDTGELFF.

V usage is TRBV4-1 and J usage is TRBJ1-2; possibly TRBD1 for D (6 bases). The CDR3 runs to 16 residues. V was cut by 0 bases and J by 2 bases, with 13 bases left in between. CDR1 is MGHRA and CDR2 is YSYEKL in the germline V gene. The CDR3 reads CASSQDGQGRNYGYTF. The CDR3 coding sequence is TGCGCCAGCAGCCAAGATGGGCAGGGGAGAAACTATGGCTACACCTTC.

The chain recombines TRBV7-2 with TRBJ1-1; 7 bases line up with TRBD1. The CDR3 covers 14 residues. V was pared by 3 bases and J by 4 bases, with 5 bases of the junction left unmatched. Germline V CDR1 and CDR2: SGHTA, FQGNSA. The CDR3 is CASSFPGTVTEAFF. The CDR3, as DNA: TGTGCCAGCAGCTTTCCCGGGACAGTCACTGAAGCTTTCTTT.

V gene TRBV6-5 combines with J gene TRBJ1-1, with D maybe TRBD1 (6 bases). V was cut by 4 bases and J by 0 bases, with 12 bases left in between. The CDR3 has 15 amino acids. CDR1 is MNHEY and CDR2 is SVGAGI in the germline V gene. CDR3 region: CASSWSNRVNTEAFF. CDR3 sequence (DNA): TGTGCCAGCAGTTGGTCTAACAGGGTGAACACTGAAGCTTTCTTT.

V is TRBV18 and J is TRBJ2-7; 8 positions agree with TRBD2. The CDR3 contains 17 residues. The trim removed 0 bases at V and 0 bases at J, leaving 7 bases unmatched. Per germline, CDR1 KGHSH and CDR2 LQKENI. The DNA of the CDR3 is TGTGCCAGCTCACCACCGACGGGGGGGGAATCCTCCTACGAGCAGTACTTC. Protein: CASSPPTGGESSYEQYF.

The chain joins TRBV5-1 to TRBJ2-1; D is possibly TRBD1 (5 bases). Trimming removed 1 base at V and 0 bases at J, with 17 bases between. Germline V gene data show CDR1 as SGHRS and CDR2 as YFSETQ. The CDR3 runs 18 residues. CDR3 loop: CASSLSSAGLGSYNEQFF. CDR3 sequence (DNA): TGCGCCAGCAGCTTGTCATCGGCAGGGTTGGGCTCCTACAATGAGCAGTTCTTC.

The gene calls are TRBV6-1 and TRBJ1-2, with 7 bases aligning to TRBD1. The CDR3 runs 13 residues. The V and J ends lost 5 bases and 4 bases, in that order; junction bases with no gene match: 4. Per germline, CDR1 MNHNS and CDR2 SASEGT. CDR3: CASSLTGAYGYTF. CDR3 DNA: TGTGCCAGCAGTCTAACAGGGGCCTATGGCTACACCTTC.

The V and J genes are TRBV6-1 and TRBJ2-2; D remains ambiguous. The V gene lost 6 bases and the J gene lost 0 bases, with 8 bases spanning the gap. CDR3 length: 14 amino acids. CDR1 and CDR2 from the germline V gene are MNHNS and SASEGT. In DNA form, the CDR3 reads TGTGCCAGCAGCGTAAATACGAACACCGGGGAGCTGTTTTTT. Residues: CASSVNTNTGELFF.

V and J are TRBV19 and TRBJ2-5, with D perhaps TRBD2 (6 bases). Trimming took off 2 bases at V and 5 bases at J, with 12 bases between the two ends. CDR3 length equals 14 residues. Germline V gene sequence: CDR1 LNHDA, CDR2 SQIVND (reference sequence). CDR3 loop: CASSINGGKETQYF. CDR3 nucleotides: TGTGCCAGTAGTATAAACGGAGGGAAGGAGACCCAGTACTTC. The full variable domain, completed using reference TRBV19 and TRBJ2-5, is DGGITQSPKYLFRKEGQNVTLSCEQNLNHDAMYWYRQDPGQGLRLIYYSQIVNDFQKGDIAEGYSVSREKKESFPLTVTSAQKNPTAFYLCASSINGGKETQYFGPGTRLLVL.

This chain uses TRBV29-1 with TRBJ2-5; 7 bases agree with TRBD1. The V gene end was trimmed by 7 bases and the J gene end by 5 bases; junction bases not matched to a gene: 7. CDR3 size: 12 residues. Germline loops: CDR1 SQVTM, CDR2 ANQGSEA. The CDR3 loop is CSARTGSETQYF. CDR3 in DNA: TGCAGCGCCCGGACAGGTTCGGAGACCCAGTACTTC.